A selection of T cell receptor beta chains follows, all from one sample in a study of blood T cell repertoires in COVID-19. Here immunoSEQ multiplex PCR was the method, and the copy in TCRdb shows in-frame clones only, minus some. The sample yields more than 250,000 clones, around 84% seen once. The sample was PBMCs or T cells enriched from blood (not recorded which). The receptors come from a woman aged 18-29 years who had recovered from COVID-19. Both conserved end residues are part of each CDR3. A D gene is named only where the DNA matches it firmly. Clone size, where shown, is once, few, many, or a class for clones that have expanded.

j_call: TRBJ2-5; v_call: TRBV5-1; d_call: -; clone_size: -; cdr3_aa: CASSLSASVLQETQYF; cdr3_nt: TGCGCCAGCAGCTTGTCGGCTAGCGTTCTCCAAGAGACCCAGTACTTC
j_call: TRBJ1-2; v_call: TRBV19; d_call: TRBD1; clone_size: -; cdr3_aa: CASSIIQGRGTNYGYTF; cdr3_nt: TGTGCCAGTAGTATCATACAGGGGCGAGGAACTAACTATGGCTACACCTTC
j_call: TRBJ2-7; v_call: TRBV5-1; d_call: TRBD1; clone_size: few; cdr3_aa: CASSSGTASSYEQYF; cdr3_nt: TGCGCCAGCAGCTCAGGGACAGCCTCTTCCTACGAGCAGTACTTC
j_call: TRBJ2-6; v_call: TRBV19; d_call: TRBD1; clone_size: -; cdr3_aa: CASSMLGQDSGANVLTF; cdr3_nt: TGTGCCAGTAGTATGCTTGGACAGGACTCTGGGGCCAACGTCCTGACTTTC
j_call: TRBJ1-2; v_call: TRBV30; d_call: -; clone_size: -; cdr3_aa: CAWTRGGYGYTF; cdr3_nt: TGTGCCTGGACCAGGGGTGGCTATGGCTACACCTTC
j_call: TRBJ2-4; v_call: TRBV6-1; d_call: -; clone_size: -; cdr3_aa: CASSDGANIQYF; cdr3_nt: TGTGCCAGCAGTGACGGAGCGAACATTCAGTACTTC
j_call: TRBJ2-7; v_call: TRBV2; d_call: -; clone_size: -; cdr3_aa: CASSSLAVPGYEQYF; cdr3_nt: TGTGCCAGCAGCAGCCTCGCGGTCCCAGGGTACGAGCAGTACTTC
j_call: TRBJ1-1; v_call: TRBV30; d_call: -; clone_size: -; cdr3_aa: CAWNTQVNTEAFF; cdr3_nt: TGTGCCTGGAACACTCAGGTGAACACTGAAGCTTTCTTT
j_call: TRBJ2-3; v_call: TRBV9; d_call: -; clone_size: -; cdr3_aa: CASSAPQGTDTQYF; cdr3_nt: TGTGCCAGCAGCGCCCCCCAGGGCACAGATACGCAGTATTTT
j_call: TRBJ1-1; v_call: TRBV10-1; d_call: -; clone_size: -; cdr3_aa: CASSESGSVNTEAFF; cdr3_nt: TGCGCCAGCAGTGAGTCTGGCTCCGTCAACACTGAAGCTTTCTTT
j_call: TRBJ2-7; v_call: TRBV3-1/TRBV3-2; d_call: TRBD1; clone_size: -; cdr3_aa: CASSSGTGKIWEQYF; cdr3_nt: TGTGCCAGCAGCTCTGGGACAGGGAAAATTTGGGAGCAGTACTTC
j_call: TRBJ2-7; v_call: TRBV14; d_call: TRBD1; clone_size: -; cdr3_aa: CASSQGWTGAYEQYF; cdr3_nt: TGTGCCAGCAGCCAAGGCTGGACAGGGGCCTACGAGCAGTACTTC
j_call: TRBJ1-3; v_call: TRBV7-8; d_call: -; clone_size: -; cdr3_aa: CASSSLSSGNTIYF; cdr3_nt: TGTGCCAGCAGCTCGTTGTCCTCTGGAAACACCATATATTTT
j_call: TRBJ1-5; v_call: TRBV12-3/TRBV12-4; d_call: -; clone_size: -; cdr3_aa: CASTEQLNQPQHF; cdr3_nt: TGTGCCAGCACCGAACAGCTTAATCAGCCCCAGCATTTT